This T cell receptor (beta chain) emerged from a study of blood T cell repertoires in COVID-19. Study-wide background: COVID-19 samples from acute and convalescent phases originated in the United States, Italy and Spain. T cells, B-cell-depleted T cells, or PBMCs provided the cDNA or gDNA that served as material.

In the study's own analysis: Amplified reference gene primers provided the basis for estimating nucleated cell counts. The data were produced by immunoSEQ multiplex PCR, yet TCRdb's version contains in-frame clones alone and is incomplete. From that table come the V and J calls and clone size; the DNA was used to work out D and trimming. This sample has about 99,000 clones, with roughly 78% found just once. The CDR3 runs to 14 residues. Per the germline V gene, CDR1 is LNHNV and CDR2 is YYDKDF (reference sequence). Trimming took off 3 bases at V and 8 bases at J, with 16 bases between the two ends. This receptor was taken from an elderly woman with active or convalescent COVID-19. Sequenced material: peripheral blood. The chain employs TRBV15 and TRBJ1-2; TRBD1 might be the D (6 bases). CDR3 nucleotides: TGTGCCACCAGCAGGCCAACAGGGACCGGCGGCTACACCTTC. Translating gives CATSRPTGTGGYTF.